This T cell receptor beta chain was sequenced for a study of T cell changes during pregnancy in multiple sclerosis. This CDR3 spans 15 amino acids. Trimming cost V 5 bases and J 2 bases; bases outside gene matches: 6. Germline CDR1 LNHDA, CDR2 SQIVND (reference sequence). The table came from immunoSEQ multiplex PCR; TCRdb's copy has only in-frame clones and leaves some out. The table lists approximately 48,000 clones, approximately 94% of them singletons. The sequence was obtained from a female donor with multiple sclerosis, enrolled in a pregnancy study. The chain joins TRBV19 to TRBJ2-7; 10 nucleotides line up with TRBD2. Here the sequenced sample was CD8+ T cells from peripheral blood mononuclear cells, taken before pregnancy. CDR3 in DNA: TGTGCCAGTAGTGCGACTAGCGGGTTTACCTACGAGCAGTACTTC. This codes for CASSATSGFTYEQYF.